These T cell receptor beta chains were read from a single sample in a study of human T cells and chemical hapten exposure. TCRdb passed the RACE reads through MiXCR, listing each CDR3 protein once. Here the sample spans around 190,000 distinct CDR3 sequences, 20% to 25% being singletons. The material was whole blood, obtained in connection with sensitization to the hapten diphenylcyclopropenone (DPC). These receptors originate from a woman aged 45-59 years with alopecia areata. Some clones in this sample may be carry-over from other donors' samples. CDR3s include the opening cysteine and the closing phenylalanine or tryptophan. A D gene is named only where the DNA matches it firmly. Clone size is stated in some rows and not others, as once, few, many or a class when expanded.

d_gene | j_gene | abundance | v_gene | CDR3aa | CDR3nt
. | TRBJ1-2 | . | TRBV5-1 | CASSYSSYGYTF | TGCGCCAGCAGCTACAGCTCCTATGGCTACACCTTC
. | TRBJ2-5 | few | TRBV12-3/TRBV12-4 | CASSLGNRQETQYF | TGTGCCAGCAGTTTGGGGAACAGGCAAGAGACCCAGTACTTC
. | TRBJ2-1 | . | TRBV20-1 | CSARDLGGLYNEQFF | TGCAGTGCTAGAGATCTTGGGGGCCTTTACAATGAGCAGTTCTTC
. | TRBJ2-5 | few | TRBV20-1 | CSARGVDLETQYF | TGCAGTGCTAGAGGAGTAGATCTGGAGACCCAGTACTTC
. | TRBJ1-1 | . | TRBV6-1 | CASSEVGAEAFF | TGTGCCAGCAGTGAAGTTGGGGCTGAAGCTTTCTTT
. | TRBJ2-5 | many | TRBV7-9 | CASSFLRERAETQYF | TGTGCCAGCAGCTTCCTAAGGGAGAGGGCCGAGACCCAGTACTTC
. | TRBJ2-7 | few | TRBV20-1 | CSVQEGSSEQYF | TGCAGCGTTCAGGAGGGGTCCTCCGAGCAGTACTTC
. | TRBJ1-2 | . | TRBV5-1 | CASSLAGELGYTF | TGCGCCAGCAGCTTGGCCGGGGAGCTTGGCTACACCTTC
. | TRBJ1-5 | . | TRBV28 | CASRRPGVDQPQHF | TGTGCCAGCAGGCGACCGGGAGTTGATCAGCCCCAGCATTTT
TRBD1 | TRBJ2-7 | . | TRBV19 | CASSAGTVYEQYF | TGTGCCAGTAGTGCCGGGACAGTCTACGAGCAGTACTTC
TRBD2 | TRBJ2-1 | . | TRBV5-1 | CASSLGTSGNSYNEQFF | TGCGCCAGCAGCCTAGGGACTAGCGGGAACTCCTACAATGAGCAGTTCTTC
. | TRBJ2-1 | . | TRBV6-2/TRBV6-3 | CASSSSSRGNEQFF | TGTGCCAGCAGTTCGTCTAGTCGGGGCAATGAGCAGTTCTTC
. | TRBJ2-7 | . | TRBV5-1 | CASSSGKYEQYF | TGCGCCAGCAGCTCCGGGAAGTACGAGCAGTACTTC
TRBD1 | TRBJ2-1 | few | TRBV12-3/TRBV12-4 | CASSLKDRVHNEQFF | TGTGCCAGCAGTTTAAAGGACAGGGTCCACAATGAGCAGTTCTTC
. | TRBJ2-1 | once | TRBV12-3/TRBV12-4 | CASSLSGGGTYNEQFF | TGTGCCAGCAGTTTAAGCGGAGGGGGGACTTACAATGAGCAGTTCTTC
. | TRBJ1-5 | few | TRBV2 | CASSTGPYSNQPQHF | TGTGCCAGCAGTACAGGGCCTTATAGCAATCAGCCCCAGCATTTT
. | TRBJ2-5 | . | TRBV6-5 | CASSMSQETQYF | TGTGCCAGCTCTATGTCGCAAGAGACCCAGTACTTC
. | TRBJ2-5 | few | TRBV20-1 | CSARVQGGETQYF | TGCAGTGCTAGAGTACAAGGAGGGGAGACCCAGTACTTC
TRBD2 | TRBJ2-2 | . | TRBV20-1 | CSARVLAANTGELFF | TGCAGTGCTAGAGTACTAGCGGCGAACACCGGGGAGCTGTTTTTT
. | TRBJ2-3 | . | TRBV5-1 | CASSLDLVTDTQYF | TGTGCCAGCAGCTTGGATCTCGTCACAGATACGCAGTATTTT
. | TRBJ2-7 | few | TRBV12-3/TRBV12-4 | CASSWHSPGPPYEQYF | TGTGCCAGCAGTTGGCATAGCCCTGGGCCGCCATACGAGCAGTACTTC
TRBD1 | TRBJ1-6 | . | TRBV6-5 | CASSYSPGGGSPLHF | TGTGCCAGCAGTTACTCCCCAGGGGGCGGTTCACCCCTCCACTTT
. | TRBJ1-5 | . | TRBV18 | CASSEGVPSNQPQHF | TGTGCCAGCTCTGAGGGGGTACCGTCCAATCAGCCCCAGCATTTT